This TCR beta chain was captured by sequencing in a study of shared clonotypes between healthy human individuals (dated by TCRdb to 2018 to 2021). Some background on the complete study: A few men and a couple of women, aged 18 to 49 years, made up the cohort. For each donor, CD4 naive and CD4 memory were each given three plates, CD8 naive was given two plates, and CD8 memory was given one plate. To estimate repertoire size and how much clonotype sharing occurs between individuals, the study deeply sequenced the blood TCR repertoires of about 5 healthy adults. Different laboratories and diverse techniques were used to prepare libraries and sequence TCR repertoires, to increase sequencing depth and limit assay-specific biases. Leukapheresis yielded between about 0.9 and 10 billion PBMCs per donor.

As concerns this clone: Its antigen specificity is not known. Base qualities are not provided; no much larger clone lies one nucleotide away.

At the junction V is shortened by 3 bases and J by 0 bases, with 6 bases in between. The CDR3 covers 13 residues, taking in both the cysteine and the phenylalanine. CDR3 DNA is the only sequence kept; it has 39 bases, read in frame from the first base. Based on the germline V gene, the CDR1 and CDR2 sequences are SGHVS and FNYEAQ. On the study overall, not on this receptor specifically: Naive subsets generally had larger estimated clonotype richness than memory subsets. Pairwise subsampling led to the expectation that sequencing depth would affect the degree of clonotype sharing among donors. Compared with non-shared clonotypes, clonotypes shared by all four sorted-subset donors had higher generation probabilities. Incomplete sequencing was indicated by rarefaction of sorted-subset datasets, despite the large sequencing depth. Sharing across four donors was observed for around 5% of naive CD4, around 3.5% of naive CD8, around 2.5% of memory CD4, and about 0.4% of memory CD8 clonotypes. Sampling was restricted to blood, and TCR repertoires in tissues likely differ from the TCR repertoires found in blood. The small number of donors limited the genetic and exposure-history diversity represented.

The donors were healthy, HIV-negative adults with no recently reported acute infections or vaccinations. All donors were Caucasian adults living in Nashville, Tennessee, USA. Magnetic negative selection was used to enrich CD4+ T cells, after which naive cells were positively selected on CD45RA and the negative fraction became the memory subset. After blood collection by leukapheresis, PBMCs were isolated using Ficoll-Histopaque density gradient centrifugation and then cryopreserved in the vapor phase of liquid nitrogen. Analytical flow cytometry was used to check the purity and quantity of each magnetically sorted T cell population. Genomic DNA was isolated from every sorted fraction and measured by UV absorbance on a Nanodrop 2000c. Using the deep immunoSEQ assay, multiplex PCR amplified TCR CDR3 regions from genomic DNA. Extracted genomic DNA from each cell subset was spread evenly across all wells of several immunoSEQ 96-well plates, with each plate serving as a replicate. For sorted subsets, each replicate PCR was loaded with roughly 190 ng genomic DNA, equivalent to 25,000 to 35,000 T cell genomes. Purified libraries were measured with a Qubit 3.0 fluorometer, size-checked on a Bioanalyzer 2100, and measured again with the KAPA Library Quantification kit. Every immunoSEQ 96-well plate was sequenced on a dedicated single-read 150-cycle Illumina NextSeq 550 flow cell. The published analysis was carried out like this. Because the immunoSEQ output held only junctional sequences and lacked quality scores, the filtering could not match the filtering applied to full-length reads. Sequences were annotated with PyIR, a Python wrapper for IgBLAST v1.9, and V/J genes and CDR3 were assigned using IMGT germline references. Reads were removed for weak V/J assignments (E-value above 1e-6), missing CDR3, stop codons, out-of-frame junctions, or ambiguous translated residues. V3J clonotypes were defined as sequences sharing an identical inferred V gene, J gene, and CDR3 amino acid sequence. To compute the percentage overlap between repertoires, the number of shared unique clonotypes was divided by the size of the smaller repertoire. RTK rarefaction, the Chao1 estimator, and Recon v2.1 estimates of unobserved clonotypes were used to assess repertoire richness. For all TCRbeta clonotypes obtained by the gDNA method from four donors, generation probabilities were computed with OLGA. As stored in TCRdb, this immuneACCESS dataset retains in-frame rearrangements with V and J assigned. A fraction of the clones does not appear; measured against another copy, unresolved V genes explain less than half of the discrepancy, and the remainder lacks a known reason. V, J and clone size are those of that table, while D and trimming were read from the DNA. The sample profile shows 2.5 million or so clones; just over 90% of them were found once. The top ten constitute more than 0.12% of the sample.

The clonotype was recovered from a man aged 18 to 30 in good health. The V gene is TRBV7-6 and the J gene is TRBJ2-7; the D gene is possibly TRBD1, with 6 bases matching. The specimen sequenced was naive CD4+ T cells sorted from blood. The cell subset or site label, as the study defines it: CD45RA+ positively selected. The CDR3 protein sequence reads: CASSLDSSYEQYF. The DNA reads as follows: TGTGCCAGCAGCTTGGACAGCTCCTACGAGCAGTACTTC. The reference TRBV7-6 and TRBJ2-7 proteins fill in what lies around the CDR3, so the full variable domain reads GAGVSQSPRYKVTKRGQDVALRCDPISGHVSLYWYRQALGQGPEFLTYFNYEAQQDKSGLPNDRFSAERPEGSISTLTIQRTEQRDSAMYRCASSLDSSYEQYFGPGTRLTVT.